These 25 T cell receptor beta chains share one sample of origin, sequenced in a study of naive and memory T cell subsets. For these receptors, no antigen is known. Two oligonucleotides, mixed equimolar, formed the beta constant-region primer covering TRBC1 and TRBC2. Four rounds of PCR amplified the ligated cDNA using nested alpha and beta constant-region primers plus SP2. TCRdb re-derived calls from the UMI-ligation and nested PCR reads in MiXCR, one entry per CDR3 protein. The repertoire holds 150,000 or so distinct CDR3 sequences, roughly 22% seen once, with around 0.097% in the top ten. Points from the study as a whole: Possibly reflecting memory cells re-expressing CD45RA, a few larger clonotypes occurred in naive repertoires, especially CD8.

Sequencing used naive CD4+ T cells from blood. These receptors all come from a human donor in good health.

This clonotype was observed a few times. The rearrangement links TRBV7-9 to TRBJ1-2; weak D call: TRBD1 (5 bases). V was cut by 6 bases and J by 2 bases, with 13 bases left in between. This CDR3 comprises 14 residues. The germline gives CDR1 SEHNR, CDR2 FQNEAQ (reference sequence). The CDR3 reads CASSGEGRNYGYTF. In nucleotides, the CDR3 is TGTGCCAGCAGTGGCGAGGGGCGGAACTATGGCTACACCTTC. Together with reference TRBV7-9 and TRBJ1-2, the CDR3 gives the full variable domain: DTGVSQNPRHKITKRGQNVTFRCDPISEHNRLYWYRQTLGQGPEFLTYFQNEAQLEKSRLLSDRFSAERPKGSFSTLEIQRTEQGDSAMYLCASSGEGRNYGYTFGSGTRLTVV.

This clonotype was recorded a few times. J is TRBJ2-1 and V is TRBV6-1, with TRBD1 matching 9 bases. V lost 5 bases, J lost 8 bases, and 10 bases stayed unmatched. This CDR3 has 15 amino acids. CDR1 MNHNS and CDR2 SASEGT come from the germline V gene. The CDR3 loop reads CASSIGGTGIDEQFF. In DNA, the CDR3 is TGTGCCAGCAGTATCGGAGGGACAGGGATCGATGAGCAGTTCTTC.

The rearrangement uses TRBV30 and TRBJ1-5; 10 bases are a match to TRBD1. CDR1 GTSNPN and CDR2 SVGIG come from the germline V gene (reference sequence). The trim removed 2 bases at V and 7 bases at J, leaving 8 bases unmatched. The CDR3 runs to 15 residues. DNA for the CDR3: TGTGCCTGGAGTCCGACCGGGACAGGGGCCCAGCCCCAGCATTTT. Translated: CAWSPTGTGAQPQHF.

This clonotype showed up just a few times. This chain connects TRBV5-1 to TRBJ1-6; 7 bases are a match to TRBD1. Germline CDR1 reads SGHRS; CDR2 reads YFSETQ. The ends lost 0 bases at V and 7 bases at J; junction bases unmatched: 1. The CDR3 has 14 amino acids. The CDR3 region is CASSLDRGNSPLHF. The CDR3 nucleotides are TGCGCCAGCAGCTTGGACAGGGGCAATTCACCCCTCCACTTT.

The V gene is TRBV7-2, the J gene TRBJ2-7; D is unresolved. V lost 4 bases and J lost 3, with 7 bases in between. The germline gives CDR1 SGHTA, CDR2 FQGNSA. This CDR3 is 12 amino acids long. The CDR3 coding sequence is TGTGCCAGCAGCTCCAGGTTCTACGAGCAGTACTTC. It is translated as CASSSRFYEQYF. Full variable domain (remainder filled in from reference TRBV7-2 and TRBJ2-7): GAGVSQSPSNKVTEKGKDVELRCDPISGHTALYWYRQSLGQGLEFLIYFQGNSAPDKSGLPSDRFSAERTGGSVSTLTIQRTQQEDSAVYLCASSSRFYEQYFGPGTRLTVT.

The chain carries TRBV9 and TRBJ2-1; tentative D call: TRBD2 (6 bases). The CDR3 is 13 amino acids. In germline, CDR1 is SGDLS, CDR2 YYNGEE. V was cut by 4 bases and J by 6 bases, with 11 bases left in between. CDR3 DNA sequence: TGTGCCAGCAGCCCGGGGGTCGGCAATGAGCAGTTCTTC. This gives the protein CASSPGVGNEQFF.

This clonotype was seen just once. The chain employs TRBV9 and TRBJ1-5, with D perhaps TRBD1 (5 bases). Germline V gene sequence: CDR1 SGDLS, CDR2 YYNGEE. The CDR3 covers 14 residues. With 2 bases removed from V and 2 bases from J, the gap between germline ends came to 8 bases. The DNA of the CDR3 is TGTGCCAGCAGCGTGGGGGGTGGCAATCAGCCCCAGCATTTT. This sequence encodes CASSVGGGNQPQHF.

This clonotype was counted only a few times. This sequence joins TRBV29-1 and TRBJ2-7, with 9 bases identical to TRBD1. CDR3 length: 14 residues. Germline loops: CDR1 SQVTM, CDR2 ANQGSEA. V dropped 4 bases and J dropped 4; count of bases not matched to a gene: 8. The CDR3, as DNA: TGCAGCGTTGCTGGGGGACAGGGTCGGTACGAGCAGTACTTC. Protein sequence: CSVAGGQGRYEQYF.

This clonotype has just a few counts. The chain uses TRBV28 and TRBJ2-7, with D possibly called TRBD1 or TRBD2 (5 bases each). The CDR3 length is 15 residues. CDR1 is MDHEN and CDR2 is SYDVKM in the germline V gene. V was cut by 5 bases and J by 1 base, with 15 bases left in between. CDR3 sequence: CASSPHRGASYEQYF. Here the CDR3 DNA reads TGTGCCAGCAGTCCCCACAGAGGGGCGTCCTACGAGCAGTACTTC.

The CDR3 is CASSLAWAVQETQYF. The CDR3 DNA sequence: TGCGCCAGCAGCTTGGCCTGGGCTGTTCAAGAGACCCAGTACTTC. The V gene is TRBV5-1, the J gene TRBJ2-5, with D hard to call. Trimming took 0 bases from V and 2 from J, leaving 11 bases between them. Per germline, CDR1 SGHRS and CDR2 YFSETQ. The CDR3 covers 15 residues.

The J gene is TRBJ1-5, the V gene TRBV28; D gene unclear. Trimming shortened V by 6 bases and J by 3 bases, and 18 bases separated the two germline ends. The CDR3 runs to 16 residues. From germline, CDR1 is MDHEN and CDR2 SYDVKM. CDR3 DNA sequence: TGTGCCAGCAGCCCCAGGCCGCCTAAAAACAATCAGCCCCAGCATTTT. This encodes CASSPRPPKNNQPQHF.

The V call is TRBV5-1, the J call TRBJ1-3; the D is unclear. CDR3 length: 17 amino acids. V was trimmed by 0 bases and J by 0 bases, leaving 13 bases between them. Germline-derived CDR1 and CDR2 are SGHRS and YFSETQ. The CDR3 nucleotides are TGCGCCAGCAGCTTGGGTCGTGCAGCTACCTCTGGAAACACCATATATTTT. Amino acid sequence: CASSLGRAATSGNTIYF. Full variable domain (remainder filled in from reference TRBV5-1 and TRBJ1-3): KAGVTQTPRYLIKTRGQQVTLSCSPISGHRSVSWYQQTPGQGLQFLFEYFSETQRNKGNFPGRFSGRQFSNSRSEMNVSTLELGDSALYLCASSLGRAATSGNTIYFGEGSWLTVV.

This clonotype turned up a few times. V gene TRBV7-2 combines with J gene TRBJ2-1; D is tentatively TRBD1 or TRBD2 (5 bases each). Germline-derived CDR1 and CDR2 are SGHTA and FQGNSA. The V gene lost 4 bases and the J gene lost 4 bases, with 14 bases spanning the gap. This CDR3 has 15 amino acids. CDR3 region: CASSYEGSGYNEQFF. CDR3 sequence (DNA): TGTGCCAGCAGCTACGAGGGGAGTGGGTACAATGAGCAGTTCTTC. Based on the CDR3 plus reference TRBV7-2 and TRBJ2-1, the full variable domain is GAGVSQSPSNKVTEKGKDVELRCDPISGHTALYWYRQSLGQGLEFLIYFQGNSAPDKSGLPSDRFSAERTGGSVSTLTIQRTQQEDSAVYLCASSYEGSGYNEQFFGPGTRLTVL.

This clonotype was detected many times. The rearrangement joins TRBV11-2 to TRBJ2-1; 9 bases map to TRBD2. The CDR3 runs to 15 residues. In germline, CDR1 is SGHAT, CDR2 FQNNGV. The V segment lost 1 base and the J segment 5 bases; nucleotides outside the gene matches: 3. This chain's CDR3 is CASSLVLAGNNEQFF. CDR3 DNA sequence: TGTGCCAGCAGCTTAGTCCTAGCGGGGAACAATGAGCAGTTCTTC.

The chain couples TRBV6-6 to TRBJ1-1; D is perhaps TRBD1 (5 bases). V lost 10 bases and J lost 11, with 17 bases in between. Germline V gives CDR1 MNHNY, CDR2 SVGAGI (reference sequence). The CDR3 totals 11 residues. The CDR3 region has the DNA TGTGCCACCGGAAGGGGTCACGAGGCTTTCTTT. This translates into CATGRGHEAFF.

This clonotype turned up a few times. The chain combines TRBV29-1 with TRBJ2-7, with D uncertain. The germline V and J ends were trimmed by 4 bases and 1 base, with 8 bases remaining between them. The CDR3 consists of 12 residues. Germline V gene lookup returns CDR1 SQVTM and CDR2 ANQGSEA. In DNA form, the CDR3 reads TGCAGCGTTGTAACCAGATCCTACGAGCAGTACTTC. The encoded protein is CSVVTRSYEQYF.

This clonotype was observed a single time. The chain is built from TRBV11-3 and TRBJ2-3; TRBD2 aligns across 8 bases. This CDR3 region has 13 residues. The trim removed 8 bases at V and 0 bases at J, leaving 1 base unmatched. Per germline, CDR1 SGHNT and CDR2 YENEEA. DNA of the CDR3: TGTGCCAGCGCGGGGGGTAGCACAGATACGCAGTATTTT. It is translated as CASAGGSTDTQYF.

This clonotype has just a few counts. The rearrangement links TRBV10-2 to TRBJ2-5, with 9 bases matching TRBD2. J was trimmed by 6 bases and V by 3 bases; bases with no gene match: 8. The CDR3 totals 15 residues. Looked up from germline, CDR1 is WSHSY and CDR2 is SAAADI. CDR3 nucleotide sequence: TGCGCCAGCAGTGAACGGCGGGAGGGCCGGAAGACCCAGTACTTC. Translation gives CASSERREGRKTQYF.

This rearrangement joins TRBV7-2 to TRBJ2-5; TRBD2 aligns across 9 bases. This CDR3 is built from 16 residues. The V gene end was trimmed by 5 bases and the J gene end by 0 bases; junction bases not matched to a gene: 7. Germline loops: CDR1 SGHTA, CDR2 FQGNSA. CDR3 protein: CASSRRTSAYQETQYF. The DNA of the CDR3 is TGTGCCAGCAGCCGACGGACTAGCGCGTACCAAGAGACCCAGTACTTC. Using reference TRBV7-2 and TRBJ2-5 for the parts outside the CDR3, the full variable domain is GAGVSQSPSNKVTEKGKDVELRCDPISGHTALYWYRQSLGQGLEFLIYFQGNSAPDKSGLPSDRFSAERTGGSVSTLTIQRTQQEDSAVYLCASSRRTSAYQETQYFGPGTRLLVL.

The rearrangement joins TRBV7-2 to TRBJ2-2, with TRBD1 matching 7 bases. The V gene's germline CDR1 is SGHTA and CDR2 FQGNSA. This CDR3 region has 15 residues. Losses at the gene ends were 5 bases for V and 1 base for J; bases not matched to a gene: 4. CDR3 amino acids: CASSPRTGNTGELFF. The CDR3 DNA is TGTGCCAGCAGCCCGCGGACAGGGAACACCGGGGAGCTGTTTTTT. Looking up the rest from reference TRBV7-2 and TRBJ2-2 gives the full variable domain: GAGVSQSPSNKVTEKGKDVELRCDPISGHTALYWYRQSLGQGLEFLIYFQGNSAPDKSGLPSDRFSAERTGGSVSTLTIQRTQQEDSAVYLCASSPRTGNTGELFFGEGSRLTVL.

The rearrangement joins TRBV5-1 to TRBJ2-7; no definite D call. In germline, CDR1 is SGHRS, CDR2 YFSETQ. CDR3 length: 13 residues. The V gene lost 3 bases and the J gene lost 1 base, with 8 bases spanning the gap. The CDR3 reads CASSWSGSYEQYF. Written as DNA, the CDR3 is TGCGCCAGCAGCTGGAGTGGGTCCTACGAGCAGTACTTC.

This clonotype was detected ten times or more. V gene TRBV18 combines with J gene TRBJ2-7; TRBD1 might be the D (6 bases). The CDR3 runs 14 residues. V gave up 6 bases and J gave up 3 bases, with 15 bases separating them. Germline V gene sequence: CDR1 KGHSH, CDR2 LQKENI. The CDR3 is CASSTSQGYYEQYF. CDR3 DNA: TGTGCCAGCTCTACGAGTCAGGGGTACTACGAGCAGTACTTC.

The chain combines TRBV7-2 with TRBJ2-5, with D perhaps assigned TRBD1 or TRBD2 (6 bases each). The length of the CDR3 is 17 residues. Germline CDR1 reads SGHTA; CDR2 reads FQGNSA. Trimming pared 0 bases from V and 2 bases from J, leaving 16 bases between. CDR3 DNA sequence: TGTGCCAGCAGCTTAGCGGGAACTGGGGGGACACAAGAGACCCAGTACTTC. Protein product: CASSLAGTGGTQETQYF. Full variable domain (rest looked up from reference TRBV7-2 and TRBJ2-5): GAGVSQSPSNKVTEKGKDVELRCDPISGHTALYWYRQSLGQGLEFLIYFQGNSAPDKSGLPSDRFSAERTGGSVSTLTIQRTQQEDSAVYLCASSLAGTGGTQETQYFGPGTRLLVL.

Only a few counts were recorded for this clonotype. This chain uses TRBV9 with TRBJ2-1; D may correspond to TRBD1 or TRBD2 (5 bases each). The CDR3 totals 12 residues. Germline V gene sequence: CDR1 SGDLS, CDR2 YYNGEE. Deletions cut 0 bases from V and 10 bases from J, with 8 bases between. In DNA form, the CDR3 reads TGTGCCAGCAGCGTAGTCGGGGCAGAGCAGTTCTTC. Amino acid sequence: CASSVVGAEQFF.

Ten or more counts support this clonotype. The genes are TRBV29-1 and TRBJ1-3; D unresolved. The length of the CDR3 is 14 residues. V was shortened by 0 bases and J by 0 bases, with 6 bases between the two germline ends. CDR1 is SQVTM, CDR2 ANQGSEA, per germline. CDR3 bases: TGCAGCGTTGAAGAGCGGGGCTCTGGAAACACCATATATTTT. Amino acids: CSVEERGSGNTIYF.